This T cell receptor (beta chain) was retrieved from a study of T cells after yellow fever vaccination. Overall study results and limits: Only a small proportion of the clonotypes turned up in both the CD4 and the CD8 compartments, likely arising from convergent recombination.

With respect to this clonotype: As yet, its antigen is unknown.

The CDR3 is made up of 15 amino acids. Per the germline V gene, CDR1 is SNHLY and CDR2 is FYNNEI. V shed 3 bases and J shed 4 bases, with 13 bases lying between them. A 5'RACE template-switching step, the method used to make TCR cDNA, added a universal primer site and UMIs. Each CDR3 protein is one row after TCRdb ran MiXCR on the 5' RACE reads. This sample has some 550,000 distinct CDR3 sequences, with about 19% found just once. The input for sequencing was PBMCs, taken 15 days after the yellow fever booster vaccination. The receptor was isolated from a man between 25 and 39 years old who received the YFV17D yellow fever vaccine. This sequence joins TRBV2 and TRBJ2-1; possibly TRBD2 for D (5 bases). The CDR3 DNA sequence: TGTGCCAGCAGTGATAATGTAGGAGGATACAATGAGCAGTTCTTC. It yields the protein CASSDNVGGYNEQFF.